These 5 T cell receptor beta chains came from one sample sequenced in a study of human T cells and chemical hapten exposure. TCRdb re-called the RACE reads through MiXCR, storing one row per CDR3 protein. The repertoire holds about 190,000 distinct CDR3 sequences, roughly a quarter seen once, with approximately 2.5% in the top ten. The time point: patch test 3, about 24 weeks after DPC sensitization. Treatment reported: therapeutic diphenylcyclopropenone sensitization with weekly scalp DPC. Sequences were derived from whole blood, sampled in connection with sensitization to the hapten diphenylcyclopropenone (DPC). The receptors come from a woman aged 40 to 50 with alopecia areata. Some clones in this sample may be carry-over from other donors' samples.

This clonotype has a handful of counts. The J gene is TRBJ2-7, the V gene TRBV25-1; 11 bases align to TRBD2. The germline V gene encodes CDR1 MGHDK and CDR2 SYGVNS. The CDR3 consists of 14 residues. V was pared by 4 bases and J by 4 bases, with 3 bases of the junction left unmatched. CDR3 sequence reads: CASSGVAGGYEQYF. The CDR3 nucleotides are TGTGCCAGCAGTGGTGTAGCGGGAGGGTACGAGCAGTACTTC.

The chain uses TRBV6-5 and TRBJ2-6; D uncertain. Germline V gene data show CDR1 as MNHEY and CDR2 as SVGAGI. Deletions cut 2 bases from V and 2 bases from J, with 16 bases between. This CDR3 spans 18 amino acids. The CDR3 coding sequence is TGTGCCAGCAGTTACACGGGTTTGGTGCACCCTGGGGCCAACGTCCTGACTTTC. Translating gives CASSYTGLVHPGANVLTF.

This clonotype was picked up a small number of times. The rearrangement uses TRBV6-5 and TRBJ2-1, with TRBD2 matching over 7 bases. Losses at the gene ends were 6 bases for V and 9 bases for J; bases not matched to a gene: 8. Germline values: CDR1 MNHEY, CDR2 SVGAGI. The CDR3 runs to 13 residues. The CDR3 DNA reads as TGTGCCAGCAGCCCCGGGGGGTCGAGTGAGCAGTTCTTC. Translated: CASSPGGSSEQFF.

The rearrangement uses TRBV12-3 or TRBV12-4 and TRBJ2-7; D tentatively reads TRBD1 or TRBD2 (6 bases each). V lost 4 bases and J 2 bases, leaving 21 bases between the germline ends. The CDR3 is 17 amino acids. The CDR3 DNA sequence: TGTGCCAGCAGTTCTGGGGGGAGTAGGGGGGCCGCCTACGAGCAGTACTTC. This translates into CASSSGGSRGAAYEQYF.

The rearrangement links TRBV7-3 to TRBJ2-7; TRBD2 might be the D (6 bases). The V and J ends lost 5 bases and 4 bases respectively, with 15 bases between them. The CDR3 covers 14 residues. Germline loops: CDR1 SGHTA, CDR2 FQGTGA. The CDR3 loop reads CASSPGGRNYEQYF. The CDR3 bases are TGTGCCAGCAGCCCCGGAGGGCGTAATTACGAGCAGTACTTC.